Shown below are 20 T cell receptor beta chains from a single sample sequenced in a study of T cell changes during pregnancy in multiple sclerosis. Produced via immunoSEQ multiplex PCR; TCRdb's table is partial and in-frame only. The profile covers fewer than 130,000 clones, with approximately 89% appearing a single time and about 3.5% taken by the ten largest. Here the sequenced sample was peripheral blood, taken after pregnancy. The receptor set was obtained from a female donor with multiple sclerosis, enrolled in a pregnancy study.

The chain joins TRBV6-6 to TRBJ2-3, with D perhaps matching TRBD1 (5 bases). The germline CDR1 and CDR2 sequences are MNHNY and SVGAGI (reference sequence). The V end was cut by 5 bases, the J end by 4 bases, with 13 bases between. The CDR3 is made up of 14 amino acids. The CDR3 coding sequence is TGTGCCAGCAGTCCCGCCGGCAGGGCAGATACGCAGTATTTT. Amino acids: CASSPAGRADTQYF.

CDR3 nucleotides: TGCAGCGTCTACCGAACAGGCTTTGGCAATCAGCCCCAGCATTTT. Protein sequence: CSVYRTGFGNQPQHF. V and J are TRBV29-1 and TRBJ1-5; maybe TRBD1 (5 bases). This CDR3 is built from 15 residues. V dropped 6 bases and J dropped 2 bases, with 17 bases sitting between them. CDR1 and CDR2 (germline): SQVTM, ANQGSEA.

The chain joins TRBV6-1 to TRBJ1-6; D remains unclear. Between the trimmed V and J ends, which lost 1 base and 6 bases, there was a span of 7 bases. Germline CDR1 is MNHNS and CDR2 is SASEGT. The CDR3 has 14 amino acids. The CDR3 nucleotides are TGTGCCAGCAGTGAAGTATCAGTTAATTCACCCCTCCACTTT. Translating it yields CASSEVSVNSPLHF.

The chain is built from TRBV2 and TRBJ2-5; 14 bases line up with TRBD2. The V and J ends lost 2 bases and 4 bases, in that order; junction bases with no gene match: 15. The CDR3 spans 20 residues. Germline V gene lookup returns CDR1 SNHLY and CDR2 FYNNEI. This CDR3 reads CASSEPGGGTSGGYRETQYF. The CDR3 DNA sequence: TGTGCCAGCAGTGAACCTGGGGGGGGGACTAGCGGGGGATATAGAGAGACCCAGTACTTC.

The gene calls are TRBV30 and TRBJ2-1; 10 nucleotides agree with TRBD2. The CDR3 is made up of 13 amino acids. V gave up 7 bases and J gave up 5 bases; unmatched junction bases: 5. CDR1 and CDR2 from the germline V gene are GTSNPN and SVGIG (reference sequence). In DNA, the CDR3 is TGTGCCTTTAGCGGGGGGATCGACAATGAGCAGTTCTTC. Translating gives CAFSGGIDNEQFF.

The chain is built from TRBV2 and TRBJ2-7; the D is unclear. The V gene lost 8 bases and the J gene lost 0 bases, with 8 bases spanning the gap. Per germline, CDR1 SNHLY and CDR2 FYNNEI. The CDR3 covers 12 residues. The CDR3 DNA reads as TGTGCCAGCGTCGCGAGCTCCTACGAGCAGTACTTC. This sequence encodes CASVASSYEQYF.

The chain has TRBV19 and TRBJ1-1; a possible D gene is TRBD1 (5 bases). CDR3 length: 13 amino acids. Germline V lookup: CDR1 LNHDA, CDR2 SQIVND (reference sequence). The germline V and J ends were trimmed by 5 bases and 3 bases, with 10 bases remaining between them. The CDR3 protein is CASSLTAYTEAFF. The DNA for the CDR3 is TGTGCCAGTAGTTTGACAGCCTACACTGAAGCTTTCTTT. Combining the CDR3 with reference TRBV19 and TRBJ1-1 gives the whole variable domain DGGITQSPKYLFRKEGQNVTLSCEQNLNHDAMYWYRQDPGQGLRLIYYSQIVNDFQKGDIAEGYSVSREKKESFPLTVTSAQKNPTAFYLCASSLTAYTEAFFGQGTRLTVV.

This chain joins TRBV6-5 and TRBJ2-7; TRBD2 is a possible D gene (5 bases). Germline V gene data show CDR1 as MNHEY and CDR2 as SVGAGI. This CDR3 has 13 residues. V lost 0 bases to trimming and J lost 2 bases, with 5 bases between them. The CDR3 bases are TGTGCCAGCAGTTACTCGAGGGCCTACGAGCAGTACTTC. Translating it yields CASSYSRAYEQYF.

This clone came up once. The chain joins TRBV13 to TRBJ1-1; 7 nucleotides align to TRBD1. The V segment lost 2 bases and the J segment 0 bases; nucleotides outside the gene matches: 3. CDR3 size: 15 residues. Germline V gene sequence: CDR1 PRHDT, CDR2 FYEKMQ (reference sequence). For the CDR3, the DNA is TGTGCCAGCAGCTTACAGGGACAGCTGAACACTGAAGCTTTCTTT. Translated: CASSLQGQLNTEAFF. The full variable domain, rest sourced from reference TRBV13 and TRBJ1-1, is AAGVIQSPRHLIKEKRETATLKCYPIPRHDTVYWYQQGPGQDPQFLISFYEKMQSDKGSIPDRFSAQQFSDYHSELNMSSLELGDSALYFCASSLQGQLNTEAFFGQGTRLTVV.

This chain uses TRBV20-1 with TRBJ1-2; D is possibly TRBD1 (5 bases). The germline gives CDR1 DFQATT, CDR2 SNEGSKA (reference sequence). Trimming pared 6 bases from V and 4 bases from J, leaving 9 bases between. The CDR3 is 11 amino acids. The CDR3 spells CSAGTVYGYTF. The CDR3 bases are TGCAGTGCGGGGACTGTCTATGGCTACACCTTC.

The chain joins TRBV9 to TRBJ2-2; 8 positions match TRBD2. Per germline, CDR1 SGDLS and CDR2 YYNGEE. V lost 0 bases, J lost 5 bases, and 6 bases stayed unmatched. This CDR3 comprises 16 residues. Written as DNA, the CDR3 is TGTGCCAGCAGCGTAGGTGGCGGGGGGCGGACCGGGGAGCTGTTTTTT. This sequence encodes CASSVGGGGRTGELFF.

The genes are TRBV11-1 and TRBJ1-6, with D possibly TRBD1 on 6 matching bases. CDR1 and CDR2 from the germline V gene are SGHAT and FQDESV (reference sequence). V lost 4 bases, J lost 6 bases, and 13 bases lay in between. This CDR3 is built from 15 residues. The DNA for the CDR3 is TGTGCCAGCAGCTCTAGACAGGACCTTAATTCACCCCTCCACTTT. Protein sequence: CASSSRQDLNSPLHF.

In nucleotides, the CDR3 is TGTGCCAGCAGTTACTCGCCCGGTGTTAACACCGGGGAGCTGTTTTTT. Translating it yields CASSYSPGVNTGELFF. The rearrangement links TRBV6-5 to TRBJ2-2, with D unclear. This CDR3 region has 16 residues. V dropped 0 bases and J dropped 2 bases, with 10 bases sitting between them. CDR1 is MNHEY, CDR2 SVGAGI, per germline.

The genes are TRBV13 and TRBJ2-7, with 11 bases identical to TRBD2. CDR1 and CDR2 (germline): PRHDT, FYEKMQ (reference sequence). V gave up 4 bases and J gave up 4 bases; unmatched junction bases: 6. CDR3 length: 15 amino acids. The CDR3 sequence is CASSSLAGGLYEQYF. The CDR3 coding sequence is TGTGCCAGCAGCTCATTAGCGGGGGGGCTGTACGAGCAGTACTTC.

The J gene is TRBJ2-2, the V gene TRBV29-1; 9 positions match TRBD1. V shed 2 bases, J shed 2 bases, and the junction held 6 bases outside the gene matches. Germline CDR1 reads SQVTM; CDR2 reads ANQGSEA. The CDR3 is 16 amino acids. The DNA of the CDR3 is TGCAGCGTTGAATCCCAGGACAGGGGAAACACCGGGGAGCTGTTTTTT. It codes for CSVESQDRGNTGELFF.

V and J are TRBV5-4 and TRBJ2-7; 8 bases line up with TRBD2. J gave up 2 bases and V 4 bases, and 8 bases lay outside the gene matches. Germline V gene data show CDR1 as SGHNT and CDR2 as YYREEE (reference sequence). This CDR3 contains 15 residues. CDR3 in amino acids: CASSPGGGMPYEQYF. CDR3 bases: TGTGCCAGCAGCCCGGGGGGGGGTATGCCCTACGAGCAGTACTTC.

Here the CDR3 DNA reads TGCGCCAGCAGCCTCCCCACAGGGGTCACTGAAGCTTTCTTT. This gives the protein CASSLPTGVTEAFF. V and J are TRBV4-1 and TRBJ1-1, with 7 bases fitting TRBD1. The CDR3 contains 14 residues. Trimming at V came to 4 bases and at J to 4 bases, leaving 6 bases not matched to a gene. Germline lookup yields CDR1 MGHRA and CDR2 YSYEKL.

The rearrangement uses TRBV2 and TRBJ1-4; D uncertain. V lost 6 bases, J lost 6 bases, and 11 bases lay in between. The CDR3 is 13 residues long. CDR1 and CDR2 from the germline V gene are SNHLY and FYNNEI. The CDR3 DNA reads as TGTGCCAGCAGGCCGAACAGCTATGAAAAACTGTTTTTT. It yields the protein CASRPNSYEKLFF.

This rearrangement joins TRBV2 to TRBJ1-2; no firm D call. There are 14 residues in the CDR3. Trimming took off 4 bases at V and 8 bases at J, with 17 bases between the two ends. In germline, CDR1 is SNHLY, CDR2 FYNNEI. The DNA of the CDR3 is TGTGCCAGCAGTGTTAATCCAGTCTCAAGAGGCTACACCTTC. Translation gives CASSVNPVSRGYTF. Full variable domain (remainder filled in from reference TRBV2 and TRBJ1-2): EPEVTQTPSHQVTQMGQEVILRCVPISNHLYFYWYRQILGQKVEFLVSFYNNEISEKSEIFDDQFSVERPDGSNFTLKIRSTKLEDSAMYFCASSVNPVSRGYTFGSGTRLTVV.

The chain carries TRBV23-1 and TRBJ2-2; no firm D call. TRBV23-1 qualifies as an ORF whose function is uncertain. V dropped 7 bases and J dropped 7 bases, with 10 bases sitting between them. The CDR3 extends over 12 amino acids. The CDR3 region has the DNA TGCGCCAGCAAAGACTTTGGCGGGGAGCTGTTTTTT. Translated, it gives CASKDFGGELFF.